One T cell receptor beta chain is described in this entry. Its antigen is still unknown. This specimen belongs to a study of cytotoxic CD8 clonotypes in ibrutinib-treated CLL. Findings and limits, study-wide: There were differences in sampling times between sustained-remission and progressing patients. Public clonotypes, an uncommon group, contracted or remained stable on treatment. Clonality showed a rise at ibrutinib response that reversed toward baseline at progression.

The germline V gene encodes CDR1 SGHRS and CDR2 YFSETQ. Trimming took off 0 bases at V and 0 bases at J, with 7 bases between the two ends. The CDR3 runs to 14 residues. Produced via immunoSEQ multiplex PCR; TCRdb's table is partial and in-frame only. Among about 270,000 clones, roughly four fifths were seen once, and the ten largest hold about 5.3%. As input for TCR beta libraries, roughly 2.1 micrograms of genomic DNA came from cryopreserved PBMCs. The specimen was PBMCs, collected at disease progression, from a patient treated with ibrutinib. The rearrangement joins TRBV5-1 to TRBJ2-7; D is ambiguous. This clonotype was obtained from a human donor with chronic lymphocytic leukemia. The CDR3 coding sequence is TGCGCCAGCAGCTTGGACGGAAGCTCCTACGAGCAGTACTTC. Translated, it gives CASSLDGSSYEQYF. Supplemented by reference TRBV5-1 and TRBJ2-7, the full variable domain reads KAGVTQTPRYLIKTRGQQVTLSCSPISGHRSVSWYQQTPGQGLQFLFEYFSETQRNKGNFPGRFSGRQFSNSRSEMNVSTLELGDSALYLCASSLDGSSYEQYFGPGTRLTVT.